Listed below are T cell receptor beta chains from one sample, sequenced in a study of shared clonotypes between healthy human individuals. Sequencing was performed with immunoSEQ multiplex PCR; in TCRdb, only in-frame clones are kept and a portion is missing. This sample has around 320,000 clones, with 80% to 90% found just once. Sequencing used memory CD8+ T cells sorted from blood. The source is a man aged 18 to 35 in good health. CDR3s include the opening cysteine and the closing phenylalanine or tryptophan. The order of the fields is J gene, V gene, D gene, clone size, CDR3 protein, CDR3 DNA. D genes are given only for firm matches. Size values are once, few and many counts, or a class for expanded clones, and some rows have none.

TRBJ2-4 TRBV5-1 TRBD1 NA CASSSRQGARPLAKNIQYF TGCGCCAGCAGCTCCCGACAGGGGGCCCGACCTTTAGCCAAAAACATTCAGTACTTC
TRBJ1-5 TRBV28 NA NA CASSLWGNQPQHF TGTGCCAGCAGTTTATGGGGGAATCAGCCCCAGCATTTT
TRBJ1-4 TRBV28 NA NA CASSADGTTNEKLFF TGTGCCAGCAGTGCCGACGGGACAACTAATGAAAAACTGTTTTTT
TRBJ2-1 TRBV5-1 NA NA CASSLNPAGLSNEQFF TGCGCCAGCAGCTTGAACCCTGCGGGACTTTCGAATGAGCAGTTCTTC
TRBJ1-2 TRBV30 TRBD1 NA CAWGNEQGPNYGYTF TGTGCCTGGGGTAACGAACAGGGGCCTAACTATGGCTACACCTTC
TRBJ2-1 TRBV10-2 NA NA CASRRLVLGVYNEQFF TGCGCCAGCAGAAGACTGGTCCTGGGGGTCTACAATGAGCAGTTCTTC
TRBJ2-7 TRBV27 TRBD1 NA CASSWGQGAYEQYF TGTGCCAGCAGTTGGGGGCAGGGGGCCTACGAGCAGTACTTC
TRBJ1-1 TRBV28 NA NA CASSEGVGNTEAFF TGTGCCAGCAGTGAGGGGGTCGGGAACACTGAAGCTTTCTTT
TRBJ2-3 TRBV5-6 TRBD2 NA CASSKTSGSFTDTQYF TGTGCCAGCAGCAAAACTAGCGGGAGCTTCACAGATACGCAGTATTTT
TRBJ2-7 TRBV30 TRBD1 NA CAILPNRGSSYEQYF TGTGCCATCCTCCCCAACAGGGGTTCGTCCTACGAGCAGTACTTC
TRBJ1-4 TRBV11-2 NA NA CASSLDKQQQGNEKLFF TGTGCCAGCAGCTTAGATAAGCAACAGCAGGGGAATGAAAAACTGTTTTTT
TRBJ2-7 TRBV4-1 NA few CASSLVQVAGEQYF TGCGCCAGCAGCCTTGTCCAAGTGGCTGGCGAGCAGTACTTC
TRBJ2-4 TRBV27 NA NA CASSLGLFGIQYF TGTGCCAGCAGTTTAGGATTATTTGGCATTCAGTACTTC
TRBJ2-7 TRBV27 TRBD1 NA CASSLFTGTGSPYEQYF TGTGCCAGCAGTCTATTTACCGGGACAGGGAGCCCCTACGAGCAGTACTTC
TRBJ1-5 TRBV5-1 NA NA CASSLAGPNSNQPQHF TGCGCCAGCAGCTTGGCGGGACCGAATAGCAATCAGCCCCAGCATTTT
TRBJ1-4 TRBV5-1 NA NA CPGPRTLATNEKLFF TGCCCTGGGCCCCGGACACTTGCAACTAATGAAAAACTGTTTTTT
TRBJ1-4 TRBV30 NA NA CAWTLRGTNEKLFF TGTGCCTGGACCCTAAGGGGAACTAATGAAAAACTGTTTTTT
TRBJ1-1 TRBV15 NA many CAAGGKGNTEAFF TGTGCCGCGGGAGGGAAAGGGAACACTGAAGCTTTCTTT
TRBJ2-1 TRBV6-5 TRBD2 NA CASSYLAGDDEQFF TGTGCCAGCAGTTACCTAGCGGGGGACGATGAGCAGTTCTTC
TRBJ2-5 TRBV7-9 NA NA CASSLVSGGTETQYF TGTGCCAGCAGCTTAGTCTCAGGGGGGACGGAGACCCAGTACTTC
TRBJ2-7 TRBV7-8 TRBD2 NA CASSQSSGGVSYEQYF TGTGCCAGCAGCCAATCTAGCGGGGGGGTATCCTACGAGCAGTACTTC
TRBJ1-5 TRBV28 NA NA CATSVYSNQPQHF TGTGCCACCTCAGTTTATAGCAATCAGCCCCAGCATTTT
TRBJ2-1 TRBV27 TRBD2 NA CASSLASGYNEQFF TGTGCCAGCAGTTTAGCTAGCGGATACAATGAGCAGTTCTTC
TRBJ2-7 TRBV28 NA NA CASSSGFGEQYF TGTGCCAGCAGTTCCGGTTTCGGCGAGCAGTACTTC
TRBJ2-7 TRBV10-3 NA NA CAISEKEGFYEQYF TGTGCCATCAGTGAGAAGGAGGGGTTTTACGAGCAGTACTTC
TRBJ2-5 TRBV6-5 TRBD1 NA CASSYRDRRETQYF TGTGCCAGCAGTTACCGGGACAGGAGGGAGACCCAGTACTTC
TRBJ1-1 TRBV7-9 NA NA CASRLEGWDTEAFF TGTGCCAGCAGGCTAGAAGGGTGGGACACTGAAGCTTTCTTT
TRBJ2-5 TRBV5-4 TRBD1 NA CASSVDRVWETQYF TGTGCCAGCAGCGTGGACAGGGTCTGGGAGACCCAGTACTTC
TRBJ2-1 TRBV2 NA NA CASLAMGLEQFF TGTGCCAGCCTCGCCATGGGGCTTGAGCAGTTCTTC
TRBJ1-2 TRBV5-4 TRBD1 NA CASSHPGQEDYGYTF TGTGCCAGCAGCCATCCGGGACAGGAGGACTATGGCTACACCTTC
TRBJ2-2 TRBV11-2 TRBD2 NA CASSLDRTSGRVGELFF TGTGCCAGCAGCTTAGATCGAACTAGCGGGAGGGTCGGGGAGCTGTTTTTT
TRBJ1-6 TRBV2 NA NA CASTLGSPLHF TGTGCCAGCACTTTAGGTTCACCCCTCCACTTT
TRBJ2-1 TRBV13 NA many CASSPGRSSYNEQFF TGTGCCAGCAGCCCGGGGAGGAGCTCCTACAATGAGCAGTTCTTC
TRBJ2-1 TRBV7-2 NA NA CASSASGPSSYNEQFF TGTGCCAGCAGCGCCAGCGGGCCGAGCTCCTACAATGAGCAGTTCTTC
TRBJ2-7 TRBV14 NA NA CASSNRRAYEQYF TGTGCCAGCAGCAACAGGAGAGCCTACGAGCAGTACTTC
TRBJ2-7 TRBV19 NA NA CASSPNPVDSYEQYF TGTGCCAGTAGTCCTAATCCCGTTGACAGCTACGAGCAGTACTTC